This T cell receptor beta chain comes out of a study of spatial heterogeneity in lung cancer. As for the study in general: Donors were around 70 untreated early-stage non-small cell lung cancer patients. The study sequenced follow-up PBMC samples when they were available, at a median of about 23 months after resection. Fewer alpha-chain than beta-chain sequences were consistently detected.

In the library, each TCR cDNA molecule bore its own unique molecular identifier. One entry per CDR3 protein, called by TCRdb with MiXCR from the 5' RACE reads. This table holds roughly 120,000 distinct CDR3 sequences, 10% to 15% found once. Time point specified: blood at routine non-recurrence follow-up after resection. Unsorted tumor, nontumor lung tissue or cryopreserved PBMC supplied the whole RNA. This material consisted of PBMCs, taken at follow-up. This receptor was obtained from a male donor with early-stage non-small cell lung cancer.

CDR3 in DNA: TGCAGTGCTAGTGGGGGCCGGAATCAGCCCCAGCATTTT. Translating gives CSASGGRNQPQHF. J is TRBJ1-5 and V is TRBV20-1; a weak D match, TRBD1 (6 bases). Trimming took off 3 bases at V and 4 bases at J, with 10 bases between the two ends. The length of the CDR3 is 13 residues. CDR1 DFQATT and CDR2 SNEGSKA come from the germline V gene (reference sequence).